Each of the 18 T cell receptor beta chains below was sequenced from the same sample in a study of human T cells and chemical hapten exposure. TCRdb fed the 5' RACE reads into MiXCR, producing one record per CDR3 protein. The sample contains 130,000 or so distinct CDR3 sequences, 3.5% to 5% of which appear only once. Sequencing started from total RNA isolated from unfractionated whole blood. The source is a female donor in good health.

This clonotype was counted ten times or more. The genes are TRBV3-1 and TRBJ1-2; no clear D. Trimming took 1 base from V and 1 from J, leaving 10 bases between them. This CDR3 region has 15 residues. CDR1 and CDR2 from the germline V gene are LGHDT and YNNKEL (reference sequence). The CDR3 bases are TGTGCCAGCAGCCAAGTCTTGACGGGTAACTATGGCTACACCTTC. It codes for CASSQVLTGNYGYTF.

The chain employs TRBV6-1 and TRBJ1-4; TRBD1 is a possible D gene (6 bases). V was clipped by 1 base and J by 7 bases, with 19 bases between them. The CDR3 is 17 amino acids. Germline V gene lookup returns CDR1 MNHNS and CDR2 SASEGT. The CDR3 protein is CASSEDSSGGLGEKLFF. The DNA of the CDR3 is TGTGCCAGCAGTGAAGATAGTTCGGGGGGGCTGGGTGAAAAACTGTTTTTT.

The table lists this clonotype with many counts. The rearrangement joins TRBV4-1 to TRBJ1-5, with D maybe TRBD1 (5 bases). Germline CDR1 reads MGHRA; CDR2 reads YSYEKL. Trimming removed 4 bases from V and 6 bases from J, with 16 bases in between. The CDR3 has 15 amino acids. The CDR3 here is CASSPIPGSSQPQHF. The CDR3 coding sequence is TGCGCCAGCAGCCCAATTCCAGGGTCCAGTCAGCCCCAGCATTTT.

This clonotype was counted at least ten times. This sequence joins TRBV20-1 and TRBJ1-1; D might be TRBD1 (6 bases). The CDR3 loop spans 12 amino acids. Trimming took off 5 bases at V and 10 bases at J, with 17 bases between the two ends. The germline CDR1 and CDR2 sequences are DFQATT and SNEGSKA (reference sequence). CDR3 region: CSASQVRGLAFF. As DNA, the CDR3 is TGCAGTGCTTCCCAGGTCCGGGGGCTAGCTTTCTTT.

The sample holds many counts of this clonotype. This CDR3 reads CASSLDTRLFF. In nucleotides, the CDR3 is TGTGCCAGCAGCTTAGATACGAGACTGTTTTTT. V gene TRBV11-2 combines with J gene TRBJ1-4, with D uncertain. Germline lookup yields CDR1 SGHAT and CDR2 FQNNGV. This CDR3 contains 11 residues. V lost 0 bases to trimming and J lost 13 bases, with 6 bases between them. Drawing the rest from reference TRBV11-2 and TRBJ1-4, the complete variable domain is EAGVAQSPRYKIIEKRQSVAFWCNPISGHATLYWYQQILGQGPKLLIQFQNNGVVDDSQLPKDRFSAERLKGVDSTLKIQPAKLEDSAVYLCASSLDTRLFFGSGTQLSVL.

This clonotype was seen a few times. The genes are TRBV3-1 and TRBJ2-7, with D perhaps matching TRBD2 (5 bases). Between the trimmed V and J ends, which lost 1 base and 3 bases, there was a span of 10 bases. This CDR3 has 14 amino acids. Germline V CDR1 and CDR2: LGHDT, YNNKEL (reference sequence). CDR3 DNA: TGTGCCAGCAGCCAAGGGAGGACGGTCTACGAGCAGTACTTC. Translation: CASSQGRTVYEQYF.

This clonotype was found many times. V is TRBV29-1 and J is TRBJ1-2; D is perhaps TRBD1 (5 bases). Trimming cost V 3 bases and J 5 bases, with 10 bases left between them. This CDR3 contains 12 residues. From germline, CDR1 is SQVTM and CDR2 ANQGSEA. The CDR3 DNA sequence: TGCAGCGTTGAGGGGGGGGAATATGGCTACACCTTC. It yields the protein CSVEGGEYGYTF.

In this sample, this clonotype turned up many times. The rearrangement uses TRBV13 and TRBJ1-4, with D maybe TRBD1 (6 bases). The CDR3 extends over 16 amino acids. V was trimmed by 7 bases and J by 8 bases, leaving 23 bases between them. Germline-derived CDR1 and CDR2 are PRHDT and FYEKMQ (reference sequence). The CDR3 here is CASTSYGGAAEEKLFF. The DNA of the CDR3 is TGTGCCAGCACCTCCTATGGGGGCGCGGCCGAAGAAAAACTGTTTTTT.

In regard to this clonotype: This may be a read error, as it is one base from a much larger clone. V gene TRBV12-5 combines with J gene TRBJ1-1; 7 bases map to TRBD1. The germline CDR1 and CDR2 sequences are LGHNT and FRNRAP. This CDR3 has 14 amino acids. Trimming removed 2 bases from V and 5 bases from J; junction bases left unmatched: 5. The CDR3 DNA sequence: TGTGCTAGTGGTTTGTGTTTGGGACAGACTGAAGCTTTCTTT. Translation: CASGLCLGQTEAFF.

The rearrangement uses TRBV6-5 and TRBJ1-1; D is possibly TRBD1 (5 bases). The germline V gene encodes CDR1 MNHEY and CDR2 SVGAGI. The CDR3 runs to 15 residues. V lost 5 bases and J lost 11, with 24 bases in between. The CDR3 here is CASSLFGARRGRAFF. The CDR3 region has the DNA TGTGCCAGCAGTCTTTTTGGGGCGCGAAGGGGACGCGCTTTCTTT.

This clonotype was picked up many times. This chain joins TRBV3-1 and TRBJ1-6, with no clear D. V lost 0 bases and J lost 9, with 9 bases in between. Germline assignment: CDR1 LGHDT and CDR2 YNNKEL (reference sequence). The CDR3 runs 14 residues. The CDR3 reads CASSQDRSGSPLHF. The CDR3 region has the DNA TGTGCCAGCAGCCAAGACAGGTCCGGTTCACCCCTCCACTTT.

This clonotype was detected many times. The chain recombines TRBV20-1 with TRBJ2-1, with 9 nucleotides matching TRBD2. Germline V gene lookup returns CDR1 DFQATT and CDR2 SNEGSKA (reference sequence). Unmatched junction bases numbered 10, after V lost 0 bases and J lost 4 bases. This CDR3 region has 17 residues. This CDR3 is CSARDLGTSFPYNEQFF. CDR3 bases: TGCAGTGCTAGAGATCTTGGGACTAGCTTTCCTTACAATGAGCAGTTCTTC.

This clonotype was seen once. The J gene is TRBJ2-3, the V gene TRBV7-9; TRBD2 matches at 8 bases. This CDR3 is built from 17 residues. The germline gives CDR1 SEHNR, CDR2 FQNEAQ (reference sequence). V was pared by 5 bases and J by 3 bases, with 13 bases of the junction left unmatched. Here the CDR3 reads CASSPFSPGGLTDTQYF. In DNA form, the CDR3 reads TGTGCCAGCAGCCCCTTTTCACCGGGAGGGTTAACAGATACGCAGTATTTT.

This clonotype was detected many times. CDR3 in amino acids: CASTSVSFSAYEQYF. The CDR3, as DNA: TGTGCCAGCACATCAGTCTCGTTTAGCGCCTACGAGCAGTACTTC. The chain is built from TRBV2 and TRBJ2-7; maybe TRBD2 (5 bases). The CDR3 extends over 15 amino acids. V lost 7 bases and J 2 bases, leaving 18 bases between the germline ends. Germline V lookup: CDR1 SNHLY, CDR2 FYNNEI.

This clonotype was counted many times. The chain couples TRBV9 to TRBJ2-6, with a tentative D call TRBD2 (5 bases). Trimming took off 2 bases at V and 0 bases at J, with 12 bases between the two ends. Germline CDR1 reads SGDLS; CDR2 reads YYNGEE. The CDR3 length is 17 residues. The CDR3 region has the DNA TGTGCCAGCAGCGTCCAAGGAGGCCCCTCTGGGGCCAACGTCCTGACTTTC. This gives the protein CASSVQGGPSGANVLTF.

This clonotype appeared many times. The rearrangement links TRBV15 to TRBJ2-1; TRBD2 aligns across 7 bases. This CDR3 is built from 17 residues. Looked up from germline, CDR1 is LNHNV and CDR2 is YYDKDF (reference sequence). Trimming removed 3 bases from V and 0 bases from J; junction bases left unmatched: 8. CDR3: CATSRLAGSSSYNEQFF. The CDR3 DNA is TGTGCCACCAGCAGGTTAGCGGGCTCTAGCTCCTACAATGAGCAGTTCTTC.

This clonotype occurred many times. The chain carries TRBV7-9 and TRBJ1-6; 10 bases agree with TRBD1. Germline CDR1 and CDR2: SEHNR and FQNEAQ (reference sequence). There are 15 residues in the CDR3. V gave up 5 bases and J gave up 8 bases; unmatched junction bases: 6. The CDR3 nucleotides are TGTGCCAGCAGCGGGCGGACAGGGGGTTATTCACCCCTCCACTTT. Its protein product is CASSGRTGGYSPLHF. The entire variable domain, with the rest obtained from reference TRBV7-9 and TRBJ1-6, is as follows: DTGVSQNPRHKITKRGQNVTFRCDPISEHNRLYWYRQTLGQGPEFLTYFQNEAQLEKSRLLSDRFSAERPKGSFSTLEIQRTEQGDSAMYLCASSGRTGGYSPLHFGNGTRLTVT.

This clonotype was picked up many times. Compared with germline, one end of the junction differs, possibly owing to a read error. The chain joins TRBV7-7 to TRBJ2-2; 13 nucleotides match TRBD2. The CDR3 totals 16 residues. The V gene's germline CDR1 is SSHAT and CDR2 FNYEAQ (reference sequence). Here the CDR3 reads CASSYGTSGVFGELFF. The CDR3 DNA is TGTGCTAGCAGCTACGGGACTAGCGGGGTGTTCGGGGAGCTGTTTTTT.